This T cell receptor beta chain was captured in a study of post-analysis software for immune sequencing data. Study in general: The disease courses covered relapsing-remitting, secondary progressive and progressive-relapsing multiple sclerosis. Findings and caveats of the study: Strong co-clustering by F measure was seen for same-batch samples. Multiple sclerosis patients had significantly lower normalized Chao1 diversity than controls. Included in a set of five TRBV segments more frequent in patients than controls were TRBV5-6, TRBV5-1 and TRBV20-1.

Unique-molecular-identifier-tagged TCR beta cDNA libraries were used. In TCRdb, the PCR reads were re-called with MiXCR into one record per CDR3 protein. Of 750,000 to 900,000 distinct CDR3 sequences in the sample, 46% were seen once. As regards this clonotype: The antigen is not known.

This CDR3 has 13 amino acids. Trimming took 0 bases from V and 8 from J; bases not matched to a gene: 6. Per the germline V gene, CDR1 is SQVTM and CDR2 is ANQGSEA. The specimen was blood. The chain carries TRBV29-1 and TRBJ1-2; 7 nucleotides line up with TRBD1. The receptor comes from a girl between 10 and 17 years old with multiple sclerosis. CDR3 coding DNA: TGCAGCGTTGAAGATGCAAGGGGGCAGGGCTACACCTTC. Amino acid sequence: CSVEDARGQGYTF.